A single sample is the source of the 13 T cell receptor beta chains below, sequenced in a study of CD4 and CD8 cells across lung adenocarcinoma regions. MiXCR was run by TCRdb on the PCR reads, yielding one entry per CDR3 protein. The table records about 3,700 distinct CDR3 sequences, 55% to 65% of them present only once. The sample consisted of CD4+ T cells from the margin of a lung tumor. The receptors derive from a female donor with lung adenocarcinoma. The CD4 and CD8 labels of this study may be unreliable.

Within the sample, this clonotype is medium-sized (0.01 to 0.1%). V is TRBV10-3 and J is TRBJ2-2; no clear D gene. Trimming removed 3 bases from V and 2 bases from J, with 16 bases in between. The CDR3 extends over 17 amino acids. Germline V gene lookup returns CDR1 ENHRY and CDR2 SYGVKD. CDR3 sequence: CAISDSAQDQNTGELFF. CDR3 bases: TGTGCCATCAGTGACTCGGCGCAGGACCAAAACACCGGGGAGCTGTTTTTT.

Within the sample, this clonotype is medium-sized (0.01 to 0.1%). The gene calls are TRBV30 and TRBJ2-1; D is unresolved. Germline assignment: CDR1 GTSNPN and CDR2 SVGIG (reference sequence). The CDR3 has 13 amino acids. Trimming stripped 7 bases from V and 0 bases from J, with 10 bases between. The CDR3 DNA follows: TGTGCCTTGGAGATGAGCTCCTACAATGAGCAGTTCTTC. This encodes CALEMSSYNEQFF.

The V call is TRBV6-1, the J call TRBJ2-1, with D possibly being TRBD2 (6 bases). The CDR3 sequence is 15 residues long. In germline, CDR1 is MNHNS, CDR2 SASEGT. Deletions cut 6 bases from V and 0 bases from J, with 12 bases between. The CDR3 nucleotides are TGTGCCAGCAGCGAATTTAGCGGCTCCTACAATGAGCAGTTCTTC. It codes for CASSEFSGSYNEQFF.

The chain joins TRBV24-1 to TRBJ2-2; no clear D. CDR1 is KGHDR, CDR2 SFDVKD, per germline. This CDR3 is built from 16 residues. Between the trimmed V and J ends, which lost 3 bases and 6 bases, there was a span of 16 bases. The CDR3 DNA follows: TGTGCCACCAGTGATGGCTCAGTTGGTTATGCCGGGGAGCTGTTTTTT. Residues: CATSDGSVGYAGELFF.

The rearrangement joins TRBV29-1 to TRBJ2-1, with D perhaps matching TRBD2 (5 bases). Trimming removed 4 bases at V and 0 bases at J, with 10 bases between. The CDR3 consists of 14 residues. Per the germline V gene, CDR1 is SQVTM and CDR2 is ANQGSEA. Here the CDR3 reads CSVVEGRSYNEQFF. CDR3 bases: TGCAGCGTTGTAGAGGGCCGCTCCTACAATGAGCAGTTCTTC.

This chain joins TRBV3-1 and TRBJ2-1; 11 bases fit TRBD2. The CDR3 totals 14 residues. The V gene end was trimmed by 4 bases and the J gene end by 6 bases; junction bases not matched to a gene: 2. Germline V gene data show CDR1 as LGHDT and CDR2 as YNNKEL (reference sequence). The CDR3 region has the DNA TGTGCCAGCAGCCTTAGCGGGAGGGCCAATGAGCAGTTCTTC. This codes for CASSLSGRANEQFF.

V and J are TRBV6-1 and TRBJ2-3; possibly TRBD2 for D (7 bases). Germline values: CDR1 MNHNS, CDR2 SASEGT. The CDR3 spans 16 residues. V gave up 6 bases and J gave up 12 bases, with 28 bases separating them. For the CDR3, the DNA is TGTGCCAGCAGGGAGGGAGGGGGGGGGAGCACAGAGACCCAGTATTTT. Amino acids: CASREGGGGSTETQYF.

This clonotype was counted a single time. This sequence joins TRBV5-1 and TRBJ2-1; 8 bases match TRBD2. The CDR3 sequence is 15 residues long. The germline V gene encodes CDR1 SGHRS and CDR2 YFSETQ. The junction had 8 bases not matched to a gene; V was cut back by 4 bases and J by 5 bases. The CDR3 DNA is TGCGCCAGCAGCCCCCGGAGAGCGGGAGACAATGAGCAGTTCTTC. Translating it yields CASSPRRAGDNEQFF.

Remarks on this clonotype: Just one base apart from a much larger clone, this may be a read error. The chain uses TRBV27 and TRBJ2-4; TRBD2 matches at 9 bases. Per the germline V gene, CDR1 is MNHEY and CDR2 is SMNVEV (reference sequence). The CDR3 is 16 amino acids. With 3 bases clipped from V and 13 bases from J, the junction kept 16 bases outside the gene matches. CDR3 in amino acids: CASSFSGSGSYNEQYF. The CDR3 nucleotides are TGTGCCAGCAGTTTTAGCGGGAGTGGCTCCTACAATGAGCAGTACTTC.

By share of the sample, this clonotype is large. The chain has TRBV6-1 and TRBJ2-4; D is perhaps TRBD2 (5 bases). Germline CDR1 is MNHNS and CDR2 is SASEGT. V was pared by 1 base and J by 15 bases, with 16 bases between. CDR3 length equals 13 residues. Here the CDR3 DNA reads TGTGCCAGCAGTGAAGGGATGACGAGGGCCCTGTACTTC. Translated: CASSEGMTRALYF.

The CDR3: CASSDSGRAEAGELFF. The CDR3 DNA reads as TGTGCCAGCAGTGATAGCGGGAGGGCCGAAGCCGGGGAGCTGTTTTTT. This chain links TRBV6-1 with TRBJ2-2; 11 bases fit TRBD2. With 3 bases clipped from V and 6 bases from J, the junction kept 6 bases outside the gene matches. This CDR3 has 16 residues. Germline V gene data show CDR1 as MNHNS and CDR2 as SASEGT.

This chain connects TRBV6-5 to TRBJ2-5, with TRBD2 matching 8 bases. The CDR3 is 14 amino acids. The germline gives CDR1 MNHEY, CDR2 SVGAGI. Trimming cost V 6 bases and J 2 bases; bases outside gene matches: 5. CDR3 bases: TGTGCCAGCAGGTACCAGCGGGGGCAAGAGACCCAGTACTTC. This codes for CASRYQRGQETQYF.

Sample share makes this clonotype medium-sized. V is TRBV4-1 and J is TRBJ2-1; maybe TRBD1 (5 bases). With 1 base removed from V and 1 base from J, the gap between germline ends came to 11 bases. CDR1 and CDR2 from the germline V gene are MGHRA and YSYEKL. This CDR3 contains 16 residues. In nucleotides, the CDR3 is TGCGCCAGCAGCCAAGTAAGGGGCCTATCCTACAATGAGCAGTTCTTC. Amino acid sequence: CASSQVRGLSYNEQFF.